This T cell receptor beta chain was retrieved from a study of cytomegalovirus exposure and HLA in healthy donors. With respect to this clone: Its antigen is currently unknown.

The CDR3 is made up of 15 amino acids. V trimming: 6 bases; J trimming: 6 bases; junction bases outside the gene matches: 6. Per germline, CDR1 SNHLY and CDR2 FYNNEI. Primers included in the PCR were 60 Vbeta and 13 Jbeta primers. Repertoires were generated with immunoSEQ multiplex PCR, while TCRdb's copy carries only in-frame clones and drops some. The sample lists over 110,000 clones, approximately 80% occurring once. Study results and limitations: Several of the most significant clusters appeared, in a later analysis, to be linked to common viral pathogens. Most TCR sequences were uncommon, yet certain public TCRs appeared in many donors.

Sequenced: PBMCs. This sequence joins TRBV2 and TRBJ2-2, with 11 bases aligning to TRBD1. The receptor was derived from a woman aged 40-49 years in good health and CMV-seropositive. For the CDR3, the DNA is TGTGCCAGCAGCGAACGGACAGGGGGCCCCGGGGAGCTGTTTTTT. It specifies CASSERTGGPGELFF. The full variable domain, with the rest looked up from reference TRBV2 and TRBJ2-2, is EPEVTQTPSHQVTQMGQEVILRCVPISNHLYFYWYRQILGQKVEFLVSFYNNEISEKSEIFDDQFSVERPDGSNFTLKIRSTKLEDSAMYFCASSERTGGPGELFFGEGSRLTVL.